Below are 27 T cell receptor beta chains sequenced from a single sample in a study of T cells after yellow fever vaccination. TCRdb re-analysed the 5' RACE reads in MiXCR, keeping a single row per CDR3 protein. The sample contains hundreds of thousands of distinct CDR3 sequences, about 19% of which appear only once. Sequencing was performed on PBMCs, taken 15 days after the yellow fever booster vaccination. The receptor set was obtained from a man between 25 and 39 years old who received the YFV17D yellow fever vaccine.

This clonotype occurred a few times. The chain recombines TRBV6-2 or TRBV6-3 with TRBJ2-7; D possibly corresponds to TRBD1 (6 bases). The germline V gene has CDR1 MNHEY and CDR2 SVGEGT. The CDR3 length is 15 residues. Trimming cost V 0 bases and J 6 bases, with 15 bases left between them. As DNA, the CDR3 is TGTGCCAGCAGTTACTCGAGGGGGATATTTGGCGAGCAGTACTTC. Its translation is CASSYSRGIFGEQYF.

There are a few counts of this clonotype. DNA for the CDR3: TGTGCCAGTAGACCCGGGACCCCGGTGTTAACCCACAATGAGCAGTTCTTC. Translating it yields CASRPGTPVLTHNEQFF. This sequence joins TRBV19 and TRBJ2-1; D is perhaps TRBD1 or TRBD2 (5 bases each). V was shortened by 6 bases and J by 5 bases, with 23 bases between the two germline ends. Germline assignment: CDR1 LNHDA and CDR2 SQIVND (reference sequence). This CDR3 is 17 amino acids long.

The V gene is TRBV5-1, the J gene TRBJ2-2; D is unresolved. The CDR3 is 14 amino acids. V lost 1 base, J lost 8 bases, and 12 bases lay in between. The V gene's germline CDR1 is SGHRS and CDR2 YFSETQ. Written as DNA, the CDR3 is TGCGCCAGCAGCTTGAATACGAATGGTGGGGAGCTGTTTTTT. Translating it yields CASSLNTNGGELFF.

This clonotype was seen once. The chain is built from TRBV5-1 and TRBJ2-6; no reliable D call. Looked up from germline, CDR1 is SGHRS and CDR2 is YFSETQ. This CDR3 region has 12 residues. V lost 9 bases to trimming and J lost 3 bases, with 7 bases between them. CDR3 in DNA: TGCGCCACCTCTATTGGGGCCAACGTCCTGACTTTC. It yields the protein CATSIGANVLTF.

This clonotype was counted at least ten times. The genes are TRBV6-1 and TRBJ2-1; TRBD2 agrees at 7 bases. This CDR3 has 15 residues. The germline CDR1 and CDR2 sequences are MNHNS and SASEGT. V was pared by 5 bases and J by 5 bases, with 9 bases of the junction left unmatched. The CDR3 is CASSPGLESNNEQFF. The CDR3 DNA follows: TGTGCCAGCAGTCCCGGACTAGAATCAAACAATGAGCAGTTCTTC.

The CDR3 bases are TGTGCCAGTAGTATGCAGTACAATGAGCAGTTCTTC. This gives the protein CASSMQYNEQFF. The chain carries TRBV19 and TRBJ2-1, with D uncertain. Germline V CDR1 and CDR2: LNHDA, SQIVND (reference sequence). CDR3 length equals 12 residues. Trimming stripped 3 bases from V and 4 bases from J, with 4 bases between.

The CDR3 spells CASSSGFRELFF. The CDR3 DNA reads TGTGCCAGCAGCTCCGGATTTAGGGAGCTGTTTTTT. The chain links TRBV7-9 to TRBJ2-2; D unresolved. Trimming removed 4 bases from V and 9 bases from J, with 9 bases in between. This CDR3 spans 12 amino acids. CDR1 and CDR2 (germline): SEHNR, FQNEAQ (reference sequence).

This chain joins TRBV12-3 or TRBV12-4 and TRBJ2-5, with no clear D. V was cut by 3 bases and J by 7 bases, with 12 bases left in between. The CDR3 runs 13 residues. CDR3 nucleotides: TGTGCCAGCAGTTTGGTTTTGTCGGCGACCCAGTACTTC. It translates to CASSLVLSATQYF.

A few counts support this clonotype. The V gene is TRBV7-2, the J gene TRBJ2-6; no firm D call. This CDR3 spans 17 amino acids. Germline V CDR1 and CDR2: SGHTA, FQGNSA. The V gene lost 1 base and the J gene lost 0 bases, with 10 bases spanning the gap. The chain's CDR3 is CASSLVVLSSGANVLTF. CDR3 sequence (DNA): TGTGCCAGCAGCTTAGTTGTCTTGAGCTCTGGGGCCAACGTCCTGACTTTC.

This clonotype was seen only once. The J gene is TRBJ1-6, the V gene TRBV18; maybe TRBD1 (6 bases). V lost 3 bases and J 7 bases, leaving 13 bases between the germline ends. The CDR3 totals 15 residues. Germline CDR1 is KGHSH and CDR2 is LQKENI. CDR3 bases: TGTGCCAGCTCACCGCAAGGACAGCTAAATTCACCCCTCCACTTT. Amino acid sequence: CASSPQGQLNSPLHF.

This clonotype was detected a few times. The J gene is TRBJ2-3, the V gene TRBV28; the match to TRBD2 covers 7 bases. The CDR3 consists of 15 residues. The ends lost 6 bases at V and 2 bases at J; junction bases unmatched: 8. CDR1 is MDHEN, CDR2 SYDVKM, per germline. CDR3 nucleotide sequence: TGTGCCAGCAGCCGGGCTAGCGGTACCACAGATACGCAGTATTTT. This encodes CASSRASGTTDTQYF.

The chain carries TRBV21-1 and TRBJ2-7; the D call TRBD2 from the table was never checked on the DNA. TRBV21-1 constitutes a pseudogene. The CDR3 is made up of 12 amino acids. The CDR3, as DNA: TGCCAAATCGGAGACCCGAGGAGGGAGCAGTACTTC. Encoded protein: CQIGDPRREQYF.

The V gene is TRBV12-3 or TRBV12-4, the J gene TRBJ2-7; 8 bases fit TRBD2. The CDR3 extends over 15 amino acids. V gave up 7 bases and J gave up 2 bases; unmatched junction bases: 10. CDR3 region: CASNLGAGGAYEQYF. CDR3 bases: TGTGCCAGCAACCTAGGGGCGGGAGGTGCCTACGAGCAGTACTTC.

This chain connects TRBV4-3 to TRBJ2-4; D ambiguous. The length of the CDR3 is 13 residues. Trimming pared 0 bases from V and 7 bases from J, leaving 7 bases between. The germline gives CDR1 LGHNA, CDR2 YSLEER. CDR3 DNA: TGCGCCAGCAGCCAAGAGCGCGCCAACATTCAGTACTTC. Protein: CASSQERANIQYF.

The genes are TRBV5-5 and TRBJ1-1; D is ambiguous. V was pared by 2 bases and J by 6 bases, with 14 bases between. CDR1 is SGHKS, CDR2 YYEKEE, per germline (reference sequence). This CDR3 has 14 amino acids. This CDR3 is CASSFKPRPAEAFF. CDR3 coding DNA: TGTGCCAGCAGCTTTAAGCCCCGTCCCGCTGAAGCTTTCTTT.

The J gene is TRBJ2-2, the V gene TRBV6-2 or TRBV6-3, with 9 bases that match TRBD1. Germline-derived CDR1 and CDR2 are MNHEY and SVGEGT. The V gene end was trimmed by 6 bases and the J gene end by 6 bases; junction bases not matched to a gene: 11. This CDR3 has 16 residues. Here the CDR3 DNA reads TGTGCCAGCAGCCGAACCGGGACAGGGCAGGCCGGGGAGCTGTTTTTT. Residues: CASSRTGTGQAGELFF.

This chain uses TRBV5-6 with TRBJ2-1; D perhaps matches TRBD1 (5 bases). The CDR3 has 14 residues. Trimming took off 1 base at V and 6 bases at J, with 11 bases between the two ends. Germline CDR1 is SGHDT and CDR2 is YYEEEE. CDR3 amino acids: CASSLTGALNEQFF. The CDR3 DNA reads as TGTGCCAGCAGCTTGACAGGAGCCCTCAATGAGCAGTTCTTC.

The CDR3 sequence: CASSRNWWSGTGAEAFF. CDR3 nucleotide sequence: TGTGCCAGCAGTAGAAATTGGTGGTCCGGGACTGGAGCTGAAGCTTTCTTT. The chain has TRBV12-3 or TRBV12-4 and TRBJ1-1; perhaps TRBD1 as D (5 bases). The CDR3 totals 17 residues. V lost 5 bases to trimming and J lost 6 bases, with 25 bases between them.

CDR3 sequence (DNA): TGCGCCAGCAGCTTGGCCTCGGGCAGGGGGCTGACCGGGGAGCTGTTTTTT. This translates into CASSLASGRGLTGELFF. This chain uses TRBV5-1 with TRBJ2-2; 8 bases align to TRBD1. The CDR3 has 17 amino acids. Germline V gives CDR1 SGHRS, CDR2 YFSETQ. Trimming took 0 bases from V and 5 from J; bases not matched to a gene: 9.

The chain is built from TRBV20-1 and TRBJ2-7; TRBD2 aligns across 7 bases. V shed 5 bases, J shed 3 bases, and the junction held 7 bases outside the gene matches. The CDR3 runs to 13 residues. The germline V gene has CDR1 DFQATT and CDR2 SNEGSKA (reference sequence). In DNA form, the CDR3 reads TGCAGTGCTGCCGGGACTACCTACTACGAGCAGTACTTC. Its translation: CSAAGTTYYEQYF.

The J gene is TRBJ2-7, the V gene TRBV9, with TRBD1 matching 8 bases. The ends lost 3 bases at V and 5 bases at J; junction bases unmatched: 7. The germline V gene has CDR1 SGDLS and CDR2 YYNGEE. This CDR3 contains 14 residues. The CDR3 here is CASSERQGYDEQYF. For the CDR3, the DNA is TGTGCCAGCAGCGAGAGACAGGGGTACGACGAGCAGTACTTC. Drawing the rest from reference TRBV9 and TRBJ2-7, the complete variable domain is DSGVTQTPKHLITATGQRVTLRCSPRSGDLSVYWYQQSLDQGLQFLIQYYNGEERAKGNILERFSAQQFPDLHSELNLSSLELGDSALYFCASSERQGYDEQYFGPGTRLTVT.

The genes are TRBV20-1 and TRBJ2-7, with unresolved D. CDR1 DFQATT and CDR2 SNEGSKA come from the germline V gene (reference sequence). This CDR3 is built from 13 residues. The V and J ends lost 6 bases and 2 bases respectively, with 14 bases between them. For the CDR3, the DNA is TGCAGTGCCCAACACGGCACAGCCTACGAGCAGTACTTC. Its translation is CSAQHGTAYEQYF.

CDR3 protein: CSAKVGAVEYNEQFF. CDR3 nucleotide sequence: TGCAGTGCTAAGGTCGGAGCGGTTGAGTACAATGAGCAGTTCTTC. This chain uses TRBV20-1 with TRBJ2-1; tentatively, D is TRBD2 (5 bases). V dropped 4 bases and J dropped 4 bases, with 17 bases sitting between them. CDR3 length equals 15 residues. CDR1 DFQATT and CDR2 SNEGSKA come from the germline V gene (reference sequence).

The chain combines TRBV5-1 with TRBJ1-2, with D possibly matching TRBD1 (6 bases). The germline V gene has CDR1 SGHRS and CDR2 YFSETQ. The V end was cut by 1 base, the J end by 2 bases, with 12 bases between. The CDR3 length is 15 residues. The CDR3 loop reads CASSLRGGSNYGYTF. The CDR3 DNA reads TGCGCCAGCAGCTTGAGAGGGGGTTCCAACTATGGCTACACCTTC.

The CDR3 loop is CASSPIATGKQETQYF. CDR3 coding DNA: TGCGCCAGCAGCCCTATAGCGACTGGAAAGCAAGAGACCCAGTACTTC. The rearrangement links TRBV5-1 to TRBJ2-5; weak D call: TRBD2 (5 bases). The CDR3 totals 16 residues. V was shortened by 4 bases and J by 2 bases, with 18 bases between the two germline ends. CDR1 and CDR2 from the germline V gene are SGHRS and YFSETQ.

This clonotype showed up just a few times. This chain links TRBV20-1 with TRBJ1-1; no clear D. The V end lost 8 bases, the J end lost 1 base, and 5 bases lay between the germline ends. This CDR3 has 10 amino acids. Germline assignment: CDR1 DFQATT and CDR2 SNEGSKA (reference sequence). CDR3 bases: TGCAGTTTTCAGAACACTGAAGCTTTCTTT. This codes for CSFQNTEAFF.

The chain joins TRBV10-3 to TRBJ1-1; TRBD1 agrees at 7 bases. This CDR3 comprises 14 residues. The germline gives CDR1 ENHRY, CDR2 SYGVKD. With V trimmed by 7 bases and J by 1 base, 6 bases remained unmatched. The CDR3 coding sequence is TGTGCCATCACTCCGGGACAGCCGAACACTGAAGCTTTCTTT. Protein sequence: CAITPGQPNTEAFF.